The 10 T cell receptor beta chains in this list originate from one sample, sequenced in a study of blood T cell repertoires in COVID-19. Clones were read by immunoSEQ multiplex PCR, and TCRdb kept only the in-frame ones, dropping some. The sample has 300,000 to 400,000 clones, around 85% seen once. The sample taken for sequencing was PBMCs or T cells enriched from blood (not recorded which). Receptor source: a middle-aged woman with acute COVID-19.

The V and J genes are TRBV27 and TRBJ1-6, with D possibly being TRBD1 (5 bases). Trimming left V 7 bases short and J 14 bases short, with 24 bases between. The length of the CDR3 is 15 residues. Germline CDR1 reads MNHEY; CDR2 reads SMNVEV (reference sequence). Here the CDR3 reads CASTPTGLKGVSLHF. The DNA of the CDR3 is TGTGCCAGCACCCCTACAGGATTGAAGGGTGTATCCCTCCACTTT.

The rearrangement uses TRBV21-1 and TRBJ1-1; the listed D gene, TRBD1, was not tested against the DNA. TRBV21-1 is an annotated pseudogene. This CDR3 region has 13 residues. The CDR3 nucleotides are TGTGCCAGCAACCTACAGGGGGGCACTGAAGCTTTCTTT. Amino acid sequence: CASNLQGGTEAFF.

In the case of this clone: Other DNA sequences of this sample code for an identical CDR3. The chain has TRBV9 and TRBJ1-1; 7 bases match TRBD1. The CDR3 has 15 residues. Germline CDR1 reads SGDLS; CDR2 reads YYNGEE. V shed 2 bases, J shed 0 bases, and the junction held 4 bases outside the gene matches. This CDR3 reads CASSVGDRLNTEAFF. CDR3 coding DNA: TGTGCCAGCAGCGTTGGGGACAGATTGAACACTGAAGCTTTCTTT.

CDR3 DNA: TGTGCCAGCAGTGAACCCCGGGACAGGGGGTTGACGGGCACAGATACGCAGTATTTT. Translated, it gives CASSEPRDRGLTGTDTQYF. The V call is TRBV6-4, the J call TRBJ2-3; 11 bases line up with TRBD1. The CDR3 extends over 19 amino acids. V lost 3 bases, J lost 1 base, and 12 bases stayed unmatched. Germline CDR1 is MRHNA and CDR2 is SNTAGT.

The V and J genes are TRBV6-9 and TRBJ1-1; D not certain. The CDR3 contains 14 residues. Germline V gives CDR1 MNHGY, CDR2 SVAAGI. Trimming took off 0 bases at V and 4 bases at J, with 9 bases between the two ends. The CDR3 DNA sequence: TGTGCCAGCAGTTATTCAGCCAGGCGCACTGAAGCTTTCTTT. It translates to CASSYSARRTEAFF.

The gene calls are TRBV3-1 (or the pseudogene TRBV3-2) and TRBJ1-2; no clear D gene. Per the germline V gene, CDR1 is LGHDT and CDR2 is YNNKEL (reference sequence). The CDR3 spans 15 residues. V dropped 2 bases and J dropped 4 bases, with 14 bases sitting between them. The CDR3 protein is CASSQPFTAFYGYTF. CDR3 in DNA: TGTGCCAGCAGCCAACCATTTACAGCCTTCTATGGCTACACCTTC.

This sequence joins TRBV19 and TRBJ1-1; 8 nucleotides align to TRBD1. This CDR3 contains 14 residues. The germline CDR1 and CDR2 sequences are LNHDA and SQIVND (reference sequence). With V trimmed by 9 bases and J by 5 bases, 11 bases remained unmatched. The DNA for the CDR3 is TGTGCCAGCCTCCTAGGACAGGGAGGGACTGAAGCTTTCTTT. Translation: CASLLGQGGTEAFF. The complete variable domain, with remaining parts taken from reference TRBV19 and TRBJ1-1, reads DGGITQSPKYLFRKEGQNVTLSCEQNLNHDAMYWYRQDPGQGLRLIYYSQIVNDFQKGDIAEGYSVSREKKESFPLTVTSAQKNPTAFYLCASLLGQGGTEAFFGQGTRLTVV.

V usage is TRBV19 and J usage is TRBJ1-5; 7 nucleotides align to TRBD1. V was pared by 9 bases and J by 6 bases, with 11 bases of the junction left unmatched. Germline lookup yields CDR1 LNHDA and CDR2 SQIVND (reference sequence). This CDR3 has 14 amino acids. The CDR3 DNA follows: TGTGCCAGCCAGGACAGGCGGCCTATTCAGCCCCAGCATTTT. Protein product: CASQDRRPIQPQHF.

The genes are TRBV4-3 and TRBJ1-5; 10 positions agree with TRBD1. The CDR3 sequence is 14 residues long. V lost 4 bases and J lost 10; bases outside the gene matches: 7. Germline V gives CDR1 LGHNA, CDR2 YSLEER. The CDR3 protein is CASSPGTGDGPQHF. CDR3 nucleotide sequence: TGCGCCAGCAGCCCGGGGACAGGGGATGGACCCCAGCATTTT.

The chain couples TRBV6-5 to TRBJ1-1; weak D call: TRBD1 (5 bases). This CDR3 has 14 amino acids. Germline V CDR1 and CDR2: MNHEY, SVGAGI. Trimming cost V 7 bases and J 0 bases, with 12 bases left between them. The CDR3 coding sequence is TGTGCCAGCATCCGAACAGGATTGAACACTGAAGCTTTCTTT. Its protein product is CASIRTGLNTEAFF.